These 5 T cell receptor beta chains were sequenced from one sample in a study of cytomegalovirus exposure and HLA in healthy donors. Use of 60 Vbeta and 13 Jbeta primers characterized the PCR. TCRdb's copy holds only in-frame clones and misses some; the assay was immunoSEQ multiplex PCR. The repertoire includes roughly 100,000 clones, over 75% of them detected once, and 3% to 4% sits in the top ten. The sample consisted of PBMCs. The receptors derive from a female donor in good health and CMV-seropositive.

The CDR3 loop is CASSGRGGYGYTF. CDR3 nucleotide sequence: TGTGCCAGCAGCGGTAGAGGGGGCTATGGCTACACCTTC. V and J are TRBV21-1 and TRBJ1-2; TRBD1 is taken as the D call from the table, unchecked against the DNA. TRBV21-1 is listed as a pseudogene. There are 13 residues in the CDR3.

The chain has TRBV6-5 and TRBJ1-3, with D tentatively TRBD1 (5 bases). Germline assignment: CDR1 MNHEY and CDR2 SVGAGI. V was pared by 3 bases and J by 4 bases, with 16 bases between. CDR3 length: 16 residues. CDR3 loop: CASSYMGPGSGNTIYF. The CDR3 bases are TGTGCCAGCAGTTATATGGGGCCCGGGTCCGGAAACACCATATATTTT.

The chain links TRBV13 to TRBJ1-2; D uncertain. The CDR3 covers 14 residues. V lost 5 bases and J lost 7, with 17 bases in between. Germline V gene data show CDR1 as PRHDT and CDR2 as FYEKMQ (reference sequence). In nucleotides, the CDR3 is TGTGCCAGCAGCCCAGCCGGTCCGGAGAGTGGCTACACCTTC. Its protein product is CASSPAGPESGYTF.

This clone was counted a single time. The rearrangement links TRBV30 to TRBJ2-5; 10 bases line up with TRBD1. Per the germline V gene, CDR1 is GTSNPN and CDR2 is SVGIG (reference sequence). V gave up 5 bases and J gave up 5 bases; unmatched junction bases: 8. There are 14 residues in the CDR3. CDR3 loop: CAWGTTGGEETQYF. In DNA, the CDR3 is TGTGCCTGGGGTACGACAGGGGGCGAGGAGACCCAGTACTTC.

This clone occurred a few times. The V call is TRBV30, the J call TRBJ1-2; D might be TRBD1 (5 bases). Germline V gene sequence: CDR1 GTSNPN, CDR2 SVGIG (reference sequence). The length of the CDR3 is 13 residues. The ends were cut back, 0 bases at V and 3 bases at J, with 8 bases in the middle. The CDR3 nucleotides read TGTGCCTGGAGTGTAGGGGCGGACTATGGCTACACCTTC. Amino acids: CAWSVGADYGYTF.